The 26 T cell receptor beta chains below were found in one sample sequenced in a study of regulatory T cells in long-lasting Graves disease. TCR beta libraries were built with iRepertoire HTBI primers and Arm-PCR of CDR3 regions. MiXCR was run by TCRdb on the multiplex PCR reads, yielding one entry per CDR3 protein. The sample comprises about 330,000 distinct CDR3 sequences, around 16% of which are singletons, and around 20% rests with the top ten. Time point in this sample: newly diagnosed GD, antithyroid drugs for less than 3 months. The TCR library was prepared using RNA isolated from PBMCs. The same specimen was also included in a second study, on T cells in Graves' hyperthyroidism and ophthalmopathy.

This sample comprised peripheral blood mononuclear cells (PBMCs), obtained at new diagnosis, from a patient treated with antithyroid drugs. These receptors all come from a woman under 30 with Graves disease.

The chain employs TRBV20-1 and TRBJ1-3; 8 nucleotides match TRBD1. Germline trimming cut 4 bases from V and 2 bases from J; bases unmatched to any gene: 7. Germline assignment: CDR1 DFQATT and CDR2 SNEGSKA (reference sequence). The CDR3 loop spans 15 amino acids. The CDR3 region is CSATDMDRAGNTIYF. CDR3 nucleotides: TGCAGTGCTACGGATATGGACAGGGCTGGAAACACCATATATTTT.

The gene calls are TRBV3-1 and TRBJ2-1; D unclear. V lost 1 base to trimming and J lost 0 bases, with 7 bases between them. The CDR3 totals 15 residues. Germline CDR1 reads LGHDT; CDR2 reads YNNKEL (reference sequence). Written as DNA, the CDR3 is TGTGCCAGCAGCCAAGTGAGGATCTCCTACAATGAGCAGTTCTTC. Translation gives CASSQVRISYNEQFF.

This clonotype was detected only a few times. In DNA, the CDR3 is TGTGCCAGCAGCGTAGCTACTTCCGCCCTAGGGGCCGGGGAGCTGTTTTTT. Encoded protein: CASSVATSALGAGELFF. The chain couples TRBV9 to TRBJ2-2, with D maybe TRBD1 (5 bases). Deletions cut 0 bases from V and 6 bases from J, with 18 bases between. Germline CDR1 SGDLS, CDR2 YYNGEE. The CDR3 extends over 17 amino acids.

Details on this clonotype: One end of the junction does not line up with germline, which may come from a read error. V and J are TRBV28 and TRBJ1-1; 9 bases fit TRBD1. Looked up from germline, CDR1 is MDHEN and CDR2 is SYDVKM. The CDR3 has 15 amino acids. Written as DNA, the CDR3 is TGTGCCATCAGTGAACACAGGGGGCGGAACACTGAAGCTTTCTTT. Translation: CAISEHRGRNTEAFF.

The rearrangement joins TRBV11-2 to TRBJ2-3, with 7 positions matching TRBD2. V lost 1 base and J lost 9; bases outside the gene matches: 10. The CDR3 is 15 amino acids. The germline gives CDR1 SGHAT, CDR2 FQNNGV. The DNA of the CDR3 is TGTGCCAGCAGCTTAGGTCCTAGCGGCCGGGAAACGCAGTATTTT. It yields the protein CASSLGPSGRETQYF.

The table lists this clonotype with many counts. The junction departs from the called germline gene at one end, perhaps through a read error. This rearrangement joins TRBV7-7 to TRBJ2-1, with a possible D match to TRBD2 (5 bases). CDR3 size: 13 residues. The germline V gene encodes CDR1 SSHAT and CDR2 FNYEAQ (reference sequence). CDR3 in amino acids: CASSLGADNEQFF. The CDR3 DNA reads TGTGCTAGCAGCTTAGGAGCGGACAATGAGCAGTTCTTC.

This clonotype was found many times. CDR3 nucleotides: TGTGCCAGCAGTTTATCTTACTCCTACGAGCAGTACTTC. Encoded protein: CASSLSYSYEQYF. The J gene is TRBJ2-7, the V gene TRBV11-2; D gene uncertain. V was trimmed by 6 bases and J by 0 bases, leaving 9 bases between them. This CDR3 has 13 amino acids. Germline CDR1 and CDR2: SGHAT and FQNNGV.

At least ten counts were recorded for this clonotype. The genes are TRBV6-2 or TRBV6-3 and TRBJ2-1, with a possible D match to TRBD2 (7 bases). The CDR3 length is 15 residues. Germline lookup yields CDR1 MNHEY and CDR2 SVGEGT. The germline V and J ends were trimmed by 2 bases and 8 bases, with 16 bases remaining between them. CDR3 sequence: CASSYGGAFSDEQFF. DNA of the CDR3: TGTGCCAGCAGTTACGGGGGGGCGTTTTCGGATGAGCAGTTCTTC.

The V and J genes are TRBV6-5 and TRBJ2-6; D not certain. The V gene lost 0 bases and the J gene lost 4 bases, with 10 bases spanning the gap. Germline V gives CDR1 MNHEY, CDR2 SVGAGI. The CDR3 has 16 residues. Here the CDR3 DNA reads TGTGCCAGCAGTTACTCCTTCAGTGAGGGGGCCAACGTCCTGACTTTC. As protein: CASSYSFSEGANVLTF.

This clonotype came up a few times. The genes are TRBV7-9 and TRBJ2-7, with a tentative D call TRBD1 (6 bases). Trimming pared 6 bases from V and 0 bases from J, leaving 15 bases between. This CDR3 spans 15 amino acids. In germline, CDR1 is SEHNR, CDR2 FQNEAQ (reference sequence). CDR3 region: CASSTIGGSSYEQYF. CDR3 DNA: TGTGCCAGCAGTACTATAGGGGGAAGCTCCTACGAGCAGTACTTC.

This clonotype was picked up a small number of times. J is TRBJ1-4 and V is TRBV3-1, with D possibly TRBD1 on 5 matching bases. Germline V lookup: CDR1 LGHDT, CDR2 YNNKEL (reference sequence). Trimming cost V 5 bases and J 5 bases, with 15 bases left between them. There are 15 residues in the CDR3. CDR3 DNA sequence: TGTGCCAGCAGCGATGGTAGGGGCATAAATGAAAAACTGTTTTTT. Translating it yields CASSDGRGINEKLFF.

This clonotype was recorded a few times. The chain links TRBV20-1 to TRBJ1-1, with D perhaps TRBD1 (6 bases). The V and J ends lost 1 base and 4 bases respectively, with 16 bases between them. Germline-derived CDR1 and CDR2 are DFQATT and SNEGSKA (reference sequence). This CDR3 comprises 15 residues. The CDR3 DNA sequence: TGCAGTGCTAGAGGCCGGACAGACTCTGGCACTGAAGCTTTCTTT. It specifies CSARGRTDSGTEAFF.

This clonotype was seen repeatedly, ten times or more. The chain joins TRBV28 to TRBJ2-7, with D unresolved. The CDR3 loop spans 15 amino acids. Germline V CDR1 and CDR2: MDHEN, SYDVKM. V lost 5 bases, J lost 4 bases, and 18 bases lay in between. The CDR3 region has the DNA TGTGCCAGCAGTCCCGTGGCGAGCCAGAGGTACGAGCAGTACTTC. It yields the protein CASSPVASQRYEQYF.

CDR3 DNA: TGCAGCGTAGACGGGACAGTCGAACCCTATGGCTACACCTTC. It codes for CSVDGTVEPYGYTF. The rearrangement links TRBV29-1 to TRBJ1-2; TRBD1 agrees at 7 bases. CDR1 and CDR2 from the germline V gene are SQVTM and ANQGSEA. This CDR3 has 14 residues. J lost 4 bases, V lost 6 bases, and 11 bases had no gene match.

There are a few counts of this clonotype. V usage is TRBV7-2 and J usage is TRBJ2-1; D may be TRBD1 or TRBD2 (5 bases each). CDR1 is SGHTA and CDR2 is FQGNSA in the germline V gene. CDR3 length: 11 amino acids. V lost 4 bases and J 12 bases, leaving 10 bases between the germline ends. In DNA form, the CDR3 reads TGTGCCAGCAGCTCATCCGGGACGCAGTTCTTC. Encoded protein: CASSSSGTQFF.

This clonotype was counted only a few times. This chain connects TRBV10-2 to TRBJ1-1; D gene uncertain. V was trimmed by 2 bases and J by 4 bases, leaving 14 bases between them. The CDR3 is 15 amino acids. Germline V gene data show CDR1 as WSHSY and CDR2 as SAAADI. DNA of the CDR3: TGCGCCAGCAGTGAGATGGGATGGTATGGCACTGAAGCTTTCTTT. Its translation: CASSEMGWYGTEAFF.

CDR3 nucleotides: TGTGCCAGCAGCATACCTAGCGGAAGCCACAATGAGCAGTTCTTC. Its translation: CASSIPSGSHNEQFF. The chain has TRBV9 and TRBJ2-1; 7 positions match TRBD2. The J segment lost 5 bases and the V segment lost 4 bases, leaving 9 bases of the junction unmatched. CDR1 SGDLS and CDR2 YYNGEE come from the germline V gene. This CDR3 comprises 15 residues. The variable domain in full, with the rest retrieved from reference TRBV9 and TRBJ2-1, is DSGVTQTPKHLITATGQRVTLRCSPRSGDLSVYWYQQSLDQGLQFLIQYYNGEERAKGNILERFSAQQFPDLHSELNLSSLELGDSALYFCASSIPSGSHNEQFFGPGTRLTVL.

The CDR3 DNA follows: TGTGCCAGCAGTTTGTCCGGGACAGGGGCGGGTGAGCAGTACTTC. The encoded protein is CASSLSGTGAGEQYF. The genes are TRBV2 and TRBJ2-7; 10 bases are shared with TRBD1. J was trimmed by 7 bases and V by 5 bases; bases with no gene match: 11. CDR1 and CDR2 from the germline V gene are SNHLY and FYNNEI. CDR3 size: 15 residues. The whole variable domain, remainder taken from reference TRBV2 and TRBJ2-7, is EPEVTQTPSHQVTQMGQEVILRCVPISNHLYFYWYRQILGQKVEFLVSFYNNEISEKSEIFDDQFSVERPDGSNFTLKIRSTKLEDSAMYFCASSLSGTGAGEQYFGPGTRLTVT.

This clonotype was found many times. CDR3 sequence (DNA): TGTGCCGAGGAGGGGGTGGTCTCCTACAATGAGCAGTTCTTC. As protein: CAEEGVVSYNEQFF. V is TRBV7-9 and J is TRBJ2-1, with D possibly called TRBD1 or TRBD2 (6 bases each). The CDR3 runs to 14 residues. V was clipped by 11 bases and J by 0 bases, with 14 bases between them. Germline CDR1 is SEHNR and CDR2 is FQNEAQ (reference sequence). The whole variable domain, filled in from reference TRBV7-9 and TRBJ2-1, reads DTGVSQNPRHKITKRGQNVTFRCDPISEHNRLYWYRQTLGQGPEFLTYFQNEAQLEKSRLLSDRFSAERPKGSFSTLEIQRTEQGDSAMYLCAEEGVVSYNEQFFGPGTRLTVL.

The V gene is TRBV7-9, the J gene TRBJ2-7, with D maybe TRBD1 (5 bases). The CDR3 totals 14 residues. Germline assignment: CDR1 SEHNR and CDR2 FQNEAQ (reference sequence). Trimming pared 0 bases from V and 5 bases from J, leaving 11 bases between. CDR3 amino acids: CASSLARKGNEQYF. Here the CDR3 DNA reads TGTGCCAGCAGCTTAGCACGGAAGGGGAACGAGCAGTACTTC. The variable domain in full, completed from reference TRBV7-9 and TRBJ2-7, reads DTGVSQNPRHKITKRGQNVTFRCDPISEHNRLYWYRQTLGQGPEFLTYFQNEAQLEKSRLLSDRFSAERPKGSFSTLEIQRTEQGDSAMYLCASSLARKGNEQYFGPGTRLTVT.

This clonotype has ten or more counts. This sequence joins TRBV11-1 and TRBJ2-6, with a tentative D call TRBD1 (7 bases). V was trimmed by 0 bases and J by 0 bases, leaving 18 bases between them. Per the germline V gene, CDR1 is SGHAT and CDR2 is FQDESV (reference sequence). This CDR3 contains 20 residues. This CDR3 is CASSLALRRGLPSGANVLTF. The CDR3 DNA sequence: TGTGCCAGCAGCTTAGCCCTGAGGAGGGGGCTCCCCTCTGGGGCCAACGTCCTGACTTTC.

This clonotype was seen only a few times. The chain links TRBV6-2 or TRBV6-3 to TRBJ2-7; D not certain. CDR1 MNHEY and CDR2 SVGEGT come from the germline V gene. V lost 2 bases to trimming and J lost 3 bases, with 11 bases between them. The CDR3 contains 14 residues. In DNA form, the CDR3 reads TGTGCCAGCAGTTACCCTGGCGAGGTCTACGAGCAGTACTTC. Protein sequence: CASSYPGEVYEQYF.

This clonotype was picked up many times. The rearrangement uses TRBV2 and TRBJ2-1; D remains unclear. The germline gives CDR1 SNHLY, CDR2 FYNNEI. The CDR3 is 14 residues long. V was shortened by 6 bases and J by 0 bases, with 9 bases between the two germline ends. CDR3 amino acids: CASRRMSSYNEQFF. CDR3 nucleotides: TGTGCCAGCAGGCGGATGAGCTCCTACAATGAGCAGTTCTTC.

The sample holds many counts of this clonotype. This sequence joins TRBV2 and TRBJ2-1; D unresolved. The CDR3 runs 14 residues. V was clipped by 0 bases and J by 7 bases, with 10 bases between them. CDR1 and CDR2 (germline): SNHLY, FYNNEI. For the CDR3, the DNA is TGTGCCAGCAGTGAAGCTAAGCCGCCAAATGAGCAGTTCTTC. Its translation is CASSEAKPPNEQFF.

This clonotype was found a few times. The V and J genes are TRBV7-8 and TRBJ2-2, with TRBD1 identical over 7 bases. The germline V gene encodes CDR1 SGHVS and CDR2 FQNEAQ. This CDR3 contains 18 residues. The ends lost 3 bases at V and 0 bases at J; junction bases unmatched: 10. The CDR3 DNA is TGTGCCAGCAGCTTCCTGGGGCAGGGGGTCACGAACACCGGGGAGCTGTTTTTT. Residues: CASSFLGQGVTNTGELFF.

Only a few counts were recorded for this clonotype. The V gene is TRBV27, the J gene TRBJ2-1; 9 bases agree with TRBD2. Germline V gene sequence: CDR1 MNHEY, CDR2 SMNVEV (reference sequence). Trimming cost V 5 bases and J 9 bases; bases outside gene matches: 14. The CDR3 consists of 16 residues. CDR3 in DNA: TGTGCCAGCAGTAAACACGCCGGGACTAGCTGGGGTGAGCAGTTCTTC. This gives the protein CASSKHAGTSWGEQFF.